The source of this TCR beta chain is a study of CD8 T cells in ankylosing spondylitis. Whole-study findings and limits: Disease-linked clones were CD8+ and relatively rare in peripheral blood.

This clonotype was seen repeatedly, ten times or more. Antigen: not known. MiXCR, applied by TCRdb to the 5' RACE reads, yields one record per CDR3 protein. The profile covers about 240,000 distinct CDR3 sequences, with 8.6% appearing a single time and approximately 6.2% taken by the ten largest. Trimming removed 3 bases at V and 6 bases at J, with 12 bases between. This CDR3 spans 15 amino acids. The sample consisted of blood, either unsorted or a sorted T cell fraction (not recorded which). The clonotype comes from a male donor with ankylosing spondylitis or in good health (not recorded which). The rearrangement uses TRBV12-3 or TRBV12-4 and TRBJ2-6; D is unclear. The chain's CDR3 is CASSFGSRSANVLTF. CDR3 sequence (DNA): TGTGCCAGCAGTTTTGGCTCCCGGTCGGCCAACGTCCTGACTTTC.